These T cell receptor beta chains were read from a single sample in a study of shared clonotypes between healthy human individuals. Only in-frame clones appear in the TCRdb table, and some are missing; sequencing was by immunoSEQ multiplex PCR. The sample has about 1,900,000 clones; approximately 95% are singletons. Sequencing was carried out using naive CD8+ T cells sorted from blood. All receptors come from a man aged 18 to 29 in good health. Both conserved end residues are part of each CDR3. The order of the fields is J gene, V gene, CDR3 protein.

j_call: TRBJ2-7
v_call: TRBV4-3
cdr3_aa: CASSQDQGHYEQYF

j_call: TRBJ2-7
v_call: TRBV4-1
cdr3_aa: CASSQEYRGPSYEQYF

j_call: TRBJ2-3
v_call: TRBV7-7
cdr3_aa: CASSPDPWDVATDTQYF

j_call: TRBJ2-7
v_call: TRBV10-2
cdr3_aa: CASSESDPMAERYEQYF

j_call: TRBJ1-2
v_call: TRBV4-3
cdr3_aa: CASSQDSFGGENYGYTF

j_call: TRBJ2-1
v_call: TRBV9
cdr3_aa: CASSVGLANYNEQFF

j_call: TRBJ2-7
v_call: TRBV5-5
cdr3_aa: CASSWVASGIYEQYF

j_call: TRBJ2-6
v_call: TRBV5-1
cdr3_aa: CASRPTPGANVLTF

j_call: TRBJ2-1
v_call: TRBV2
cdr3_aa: CASNTWTGNNEQFF

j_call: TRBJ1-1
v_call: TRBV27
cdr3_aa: CASSPIGASAEAFF

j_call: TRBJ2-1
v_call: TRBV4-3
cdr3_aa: CASSQILGRLAGVRGNEQFF

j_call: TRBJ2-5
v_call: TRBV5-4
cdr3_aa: CASSDSSGGSYQETQYF

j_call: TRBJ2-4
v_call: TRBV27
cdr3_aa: CASRRGTGQTKNIQYF

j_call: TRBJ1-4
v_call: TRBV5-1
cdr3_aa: CASSQEQRTNEKLFF

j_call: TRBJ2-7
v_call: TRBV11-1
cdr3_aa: CASSPANLVYEQYF

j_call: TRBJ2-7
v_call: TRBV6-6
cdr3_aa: CASTPGLQGIYEQYF

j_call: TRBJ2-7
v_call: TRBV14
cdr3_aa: CASSQGRGGLYEQYF

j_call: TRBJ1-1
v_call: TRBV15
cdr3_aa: CATSRDNFAFF

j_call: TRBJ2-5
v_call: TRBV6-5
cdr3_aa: CASGRGAEETQYF

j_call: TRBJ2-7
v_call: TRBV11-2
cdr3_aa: CASSPAQTYEQYF

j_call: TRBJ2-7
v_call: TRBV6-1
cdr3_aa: CASSEFAVASYEQYF

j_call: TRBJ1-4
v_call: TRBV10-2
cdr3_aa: CASSDARVSEKLFF

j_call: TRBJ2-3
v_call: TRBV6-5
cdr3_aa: CASRTDGDTQYF

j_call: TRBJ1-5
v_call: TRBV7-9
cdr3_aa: CASSPGAGNQPQHF

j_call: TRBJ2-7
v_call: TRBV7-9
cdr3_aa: CASSPTGTVSSYEQYF

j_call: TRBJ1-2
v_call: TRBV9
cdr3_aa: CASSVDSSNYGYTF

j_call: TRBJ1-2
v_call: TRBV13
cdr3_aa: CASSLKGTGLHGYTF

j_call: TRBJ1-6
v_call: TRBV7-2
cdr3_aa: CASRSDASAIHSPLHF

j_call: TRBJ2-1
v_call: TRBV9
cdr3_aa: CASSVAGNEQFF

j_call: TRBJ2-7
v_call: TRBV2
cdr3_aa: CATWTGAHSYEQYF

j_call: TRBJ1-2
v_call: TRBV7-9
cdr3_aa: CASSPSGEVGIGGYTF

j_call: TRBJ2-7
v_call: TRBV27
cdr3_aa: CAWCPGLAVYEQYF

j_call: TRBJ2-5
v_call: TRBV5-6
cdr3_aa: CASSSTSGMETQYF

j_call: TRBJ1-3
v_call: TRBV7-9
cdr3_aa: CASSLAGGSGNTIYF

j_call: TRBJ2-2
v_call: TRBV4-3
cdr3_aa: CASSQGRTTGVLNTGELFF

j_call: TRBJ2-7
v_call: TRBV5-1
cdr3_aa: CASSPPGYEQYF

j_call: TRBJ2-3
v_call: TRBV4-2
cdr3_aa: CASSQEESRQRTDTQYF

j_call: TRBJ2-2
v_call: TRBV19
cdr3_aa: CASSIDLAGGRNTGELFF

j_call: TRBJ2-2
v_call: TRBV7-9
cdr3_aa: CASRGQVYTGELFF

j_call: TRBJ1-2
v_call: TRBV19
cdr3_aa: CATWGYGYTF

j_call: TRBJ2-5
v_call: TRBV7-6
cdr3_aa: CASSLTVQETQYF

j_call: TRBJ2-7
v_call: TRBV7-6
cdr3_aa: CASSLGPGPGYEQYF

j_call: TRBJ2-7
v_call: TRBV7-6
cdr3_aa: CASSLGGRGHEQYF

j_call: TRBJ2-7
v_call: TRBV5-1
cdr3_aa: CASSLHPGQSPYEQYF

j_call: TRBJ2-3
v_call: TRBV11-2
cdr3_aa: CASSLVLAGEGLTDTQYF

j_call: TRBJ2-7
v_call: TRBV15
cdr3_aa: CATSRGQGANEQYF